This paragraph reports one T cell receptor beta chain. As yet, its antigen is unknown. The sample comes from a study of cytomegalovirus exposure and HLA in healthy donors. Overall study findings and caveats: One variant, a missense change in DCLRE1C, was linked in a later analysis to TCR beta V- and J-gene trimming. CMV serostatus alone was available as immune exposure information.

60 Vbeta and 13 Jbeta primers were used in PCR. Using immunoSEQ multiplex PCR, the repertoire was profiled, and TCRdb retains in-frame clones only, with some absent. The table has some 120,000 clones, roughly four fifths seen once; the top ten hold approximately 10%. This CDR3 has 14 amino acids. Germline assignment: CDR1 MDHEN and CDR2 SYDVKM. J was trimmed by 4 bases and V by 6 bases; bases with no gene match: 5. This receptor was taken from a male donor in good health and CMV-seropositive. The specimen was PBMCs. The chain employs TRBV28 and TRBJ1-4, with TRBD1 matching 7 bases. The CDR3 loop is CASSLGQNNEKLFF. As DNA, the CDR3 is TGTGCCAGCAGCCTGGGACAGAATAATGAAAAACTGTTTTTT.